This passage covers 8 T cell receptor beta chains from one sample sequenced in a study of blood T cells in healthy people across ages. With a J-beta primer mix and a sample-barcoded 5' primer, a second PCR ran about 7 to 12 cycles. TCRdb analysed the 5' RACE reads with MiXCR anew, one entry per CDR3 protein. The repertoire holds over 750,000 distinct CDR3 sequences, approximately 25% seen once, with 9.4% in the top ten. This sample also appeared in a second study, on T cells of mothers and their children.

The specimen was blood. The receptor set was obtained from a boy younger than 18 in good health.

Concerning this clonotype itself: Sequence at one end of the junction differs from germline and may be a read error. The chain uses TRBV9 and TRBJ2-7, with TRBD2 identical over 10 bases. Germline V CDR1 and CDR2: SGDLS, YYNGEE. The CDR3 runs to 16 residues. This CDR3 reads CASSVVSSGGYNERFF. Written as DNA, the CDR3 is TGTGCCAGCAGCGTAGTGAGTAGCGGGGGGTACAATGAGCGGTTCTTC.

This clonotype was observed many times. The chain carries TRBV12-3 or TRBV12-4 and TRBJ2-5; perhaps D is TRBD1 or TRBD2 (5 bases each). The CDR3 has 13 amino acids. The ends were cut back, 1 base at V and 4 bases at J, with 7 bases in the middle. CDR3 coding DNA: TGTGCCAGCAGTTTAGGGGGGTTAGAGACCCAGTACTTC. Translated, it gives CASSLGGLETQYF.

The rearrangement joins TRBV20-1 to TRBJ2-5; D gene ambiguous. The closer fit of TRBJ2-7 to the DNA end suggests the J call may be wrong. The CDR3 runs to 12 residues. The germline V gene encodes CDR1 DFQATT and CDR2 SNEGSKA (reference sequence). CDR3 in DNA: TGCAGTGCTAGAGCCCCCGTGTACGAGCAGTACTTC. The encoded protein is CSARAPVYEQYF.

The chain has TRBV6-6 and TRBJ2-5, with TRBD2 identical over 11 bases. Germline CDR1 and CDR2: MNHNY and SVGAGI (reference sequence). The CDR3 sequence is 18 residues long. J was trimmed by 7 bases and V by 6 bases; bases with no gene match: 19. In DNA, the CDR3 is TGTGCCAGCAGCCCTTCGGCCGGGACTAGCGGCCTGGGGGGGACCCAGTACTTC. This gives the protein CASSPSAGTSGLGGTQYF.

The genes are TRBV20-1 and TRBJ2-7; the D call may be TRBD1 or TRBD2 (6 bases each). This CDR3 contains 14 residues. Germline V gene data show CDR1 as DFQATT and CDR2 as SNEGSKA (reference sequence). V was pared by 3 bases and J by 0 bases, with 12 bases between. CDR3 sequence reads: CSASGGTPSYEQYF. Here the CDR3 DNA reads TGCAGTGCTAGTGGAGGGACACCCTCCTACGAGCAGTACTTC.

This chain links TRBV6-5 with TRBJ1-1, with D hard to call. This CDR3 spans 14 amino acids. The germline V gene has CDR1 MNHEY and CDR2 SVGAGI. Trimming removed 5 bases from V and 7 bases from J, with 17 bases in between. CDR3 loop: CASSRSGGRGEAFF. CDR3 coding DNA: TGTGCCAGCAGTCGTTCCGGAGGGAGAGGTGAAGCTTTCTTT.

CDR3 in amino acids: CSARRSDNQETQYF. The CDR3 bases are TGCAGTGCTAGAAGATCGGACAACCAAGAGACCCAGTACTTC. V is TRBV20-1 and J is TRBJ2-5; D perhaps matches TRBD1 (5 bases). Trimming removed 2 bases at V and 0 bases at J, with 10 bases between. The CDR3 consists of 14 residues. Germline-derived CDR1 and CDR2 are DFQATT and SNEGSKA (reference sequence).

The rearrangement uses TRBV5-6 and TRBJ1-1; D might be TRBD1 (5 bases). Looked up from germline, CDR1 is SGHDT and CDR2 is YYEEEE. The ends were cut back, 4 bases at V and 1 base at J, with 8 bases in the middle. The CDR3 extends over 13 amino acids. This CDR3 is CASSGDWNTEAFF. The CDR3 DNA reads TGTGCCAGCAGCGGGGACTGGAACACTGAAGCTTTCTTT. Complete variable domain (other parts from reference TRBV5-6 and TRBJ1-1): DAGVTQSPTHLIKTRGQQVTLRCSPKSGHDTVSWYQQALGQGPQFIFQYYEEEERQRGNFPDRFSGHQFPNYSSELNVNALLLGDSALYLCASSGDWNTEAFFGQGTRLTVV.